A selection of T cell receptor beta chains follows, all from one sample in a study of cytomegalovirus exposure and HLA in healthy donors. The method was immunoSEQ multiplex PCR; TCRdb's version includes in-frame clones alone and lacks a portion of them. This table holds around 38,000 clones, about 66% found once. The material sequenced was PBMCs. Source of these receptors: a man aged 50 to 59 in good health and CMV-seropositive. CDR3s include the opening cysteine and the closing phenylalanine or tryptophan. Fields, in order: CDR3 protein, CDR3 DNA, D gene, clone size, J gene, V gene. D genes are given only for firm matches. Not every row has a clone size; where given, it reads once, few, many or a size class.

CDR3aa: CASSLGQKNEKLFF; CDR3nt: TGTGCCAGCAGCTTAGGACAGAAGAATGAAAAACTGTTTTTT; d_gene: NA; abundance: few; j_gene: TRBJ1-4; v_gene: TRBV7-9
CDR3aa: CASSRDWSSPLHF; CDR3nt: TGTGCCAGCAGCCGGGACTGGTCTTCACCCCTCCACTTT; d_gene: NA; abundance: NA; j_gene: TRBJ1-6; v_gene: TRBV7-9
CDR3aa: CASSQLTQAPNYGYTF; CDR3nt: TGCGCCAGCAGCCAACTCACACAGGCCCCCAACTATGGCTACACCTTC; d_gene: NA; abundance: few; j_gene: TRBJ1-2; v_gene: TRBV4-3
CDR3aa: CASSGTGQAEDYEQYF; CDR3nt: TGTGCCAGCAGCGGAACGGGACAGGCAGAAGACTACGAGCAGTACTTC; d_gene: NA; abundance: few; j_gene: TRBJ2-7; v_gene: TRBV21-1
CDR3aa: CASSSTSGDTQYF; CDR3nt: TGTGCCAGCAGCTCGACTAGCGGAGATACGCAGTATTTT; d_gene: TRBD2; abundance: NA; j_gene: TRBJ2-3; v_gene: TRBV7-2
CDR3aa: CASSPGTAQETQYF; CDR3nt: TGTGCCAGCAGCCCCGGGACAGCCCAAGAGACCCAGTACTTC; d_gene: TRBD1; abundance: NA; j_gene: TRBJ2-5; v_gene: TRBV9
CDR3aa: CAISELLATGRDTQYF; CDR3nt: TGTGCCATCAGTGAGCTACTAGCGACGGGCCGAGATACGCAGTATTTT; d_gene: TRBD2; abundance: NA; j_gene: TRBJ2-3; v_gene: TRBV10-3
CDR3aa: CASTLTPGGGPYEQYF; CDR3nt: TGTGCCAGCACTCTCACTCCAGGCGGGGGTCCCTACGAGCAGTACTTC; d_gene: TRBD2; abundance: NA; j_gene: TRBJ2-7; v_gene: TRBV6-6
CDR3aa: CASSQDNRGLNYGYTF; CDR3nt: TGCGCCAGCAGCCAAGACAATCGGGGATTGAACTATGGCTACACCTTC; d_gene: NA; abundance: NA; j_gene: TRBJ1-2; v_gene: TRBV4-3
CDR3aa: CAWSVTGGYTF; CDR3nt: TGTGCCTGGAGTGTAACGGGTGGCTACACCTTC; d_gene: NA; abundance: NA; j_gene: TRBJ1-2; v_gene: TRBV30
CDR3aa: CASSPQEQGNTGELFF; CDR3nt: TGTGCCAGCTCACCTCAGGAACAGGGGAACACCGGGGAGCTGTTTTTT; d_gene: NA; abundance: NA; j_gene: TRBJ2-2; v_gene: TRBV18
CDR3aa: CASSHRRTPRYEQYF; CDR3nt: TGTGCCAGCAGCCATCGAAGAACACCGCGGTACGAGCAGTACTTC; d_gene: NA; abundance: few; j_gene: TRBJ2-7; v_gene: TRBV7-7
CDR3aa: CASSLGQNTEAFF; CDR3nt: TGTGCCAGCAGCTTAGGGCAGAACACTGAAGCTTTCTTT; d_gene: NA; abundance: NA; j_gene: TRBJ1-1; v_gene: TRBV11-3
CDR3aa: CASSRQPRGTDTQYF; CDR3nt: TGTGCCAGCAGTAGACAGCCGCGAGGCACAGATACGCAGTATTTT; d_gene: NA; abundance: few; j_gene: TRBJ2-3; v_gene: TRBV7-2
CDR3aa: CASSLAGSPGEKLFF; CDR3nt: TGCGCCAGCAGCTTGGCCGGGTCCCCGGGGGAAAAACTGTTTTTT; d_gene: NA; abundance: NA; j_gene: TRBJ1-4; v_gene: TRBV5-1
CDR3aa: CASSLYPYRGSYEQYF; CDR3nt: TGTGCCAGCAGTTTATACCCCTACAGGGGCTCCTACGAGCAGTACTTC; d_gene: TRBD1; abundance: NA; j_gene: TRBJ2-7; v_gene: TRBV6-5
CDR3aa: CASGLRQNTEAFF; CDR3nt: TGTGCTAGTGGTTTGAGACAGAACACTGAAGCTTTCTTT; d_gene: NA; abundance: NA; j_gene: TRBJ1-1; v_gene: TRBV12-5